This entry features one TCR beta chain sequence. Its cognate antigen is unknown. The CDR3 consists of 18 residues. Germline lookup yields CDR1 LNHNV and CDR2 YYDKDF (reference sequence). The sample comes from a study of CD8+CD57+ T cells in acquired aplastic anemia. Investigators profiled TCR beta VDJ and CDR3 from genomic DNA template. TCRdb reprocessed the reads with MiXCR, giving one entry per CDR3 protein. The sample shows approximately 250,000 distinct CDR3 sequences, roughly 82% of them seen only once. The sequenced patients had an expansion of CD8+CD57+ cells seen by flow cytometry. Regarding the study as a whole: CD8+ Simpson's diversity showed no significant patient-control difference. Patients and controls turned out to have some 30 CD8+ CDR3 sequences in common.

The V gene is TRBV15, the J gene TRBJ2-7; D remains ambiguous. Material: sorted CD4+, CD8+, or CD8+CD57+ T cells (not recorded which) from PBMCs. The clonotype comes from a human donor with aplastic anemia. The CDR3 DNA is TGTGCCAGCAGCATAGGTCCAGACGAAGCAACCCATTCCTACGAGCAGTACGTC. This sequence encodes CASSIGPDEATHSYEQYV.